This T cell receptor (beta chain) was captured by sequencing in a study of T cell changes during pregnancy in multiple sclerosis. This table comes from immunoSEQ multiplex PCR, and its TCRdb copy is limited to in-frame clones, with some not included. The sample lists some 21,000 clones; about 91% were seen once. Germline V gene sequence: CDR1 GTSNPN, CDR2 SVGIG (reference sequence). V lost 0 bases to trimming and J lost 7 bases, with 19 bases between them. The CDR3 loop spans 16 amino acids. The sample here was CD4+ T cells from peripheral blood mononuclear cells, taken in the third trimester of pregnancy. The chain recombines TRBV30 with TRBJ1-5; TRBD1 is a possible D gene (6 bases). This TCR came from a female donor with multiple sclerosis, enrolled in a pregnancy study. The CDR3 nucleotides are TGTGCCTGGAGTGTAAGGGGGGACCCCGGGGGGCAGCCCCAGCATTTT. This translates into CAWSVRGDPGGQPQHF. Based on the CDR3 plus reference TRBV30 and TRBJ1-5, the full variable domain is SQTIHQWPATLVQPVGSPLSLECTVEGTSNPNLYWYRQAAGRGLQLLFYSVGIGQISSEVPQNLSASRPQDRQFILSSKKLLLSDSGFYLCAWSVRGDPGGQPQHFGDGTRLSIL.